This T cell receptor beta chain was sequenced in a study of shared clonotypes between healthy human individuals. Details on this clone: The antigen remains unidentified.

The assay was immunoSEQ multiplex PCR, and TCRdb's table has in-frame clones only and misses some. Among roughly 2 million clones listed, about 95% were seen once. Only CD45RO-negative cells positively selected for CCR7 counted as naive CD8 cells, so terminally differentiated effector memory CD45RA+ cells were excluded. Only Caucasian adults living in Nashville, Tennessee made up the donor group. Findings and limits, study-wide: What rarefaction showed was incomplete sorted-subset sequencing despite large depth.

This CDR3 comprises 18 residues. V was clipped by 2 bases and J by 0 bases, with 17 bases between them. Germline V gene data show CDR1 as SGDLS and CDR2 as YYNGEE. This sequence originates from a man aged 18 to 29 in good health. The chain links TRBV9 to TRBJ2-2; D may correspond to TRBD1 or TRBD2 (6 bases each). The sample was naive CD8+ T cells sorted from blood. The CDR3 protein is CASSVSLGGSANTGELFF. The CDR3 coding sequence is TGTGCCAGCAGCGTCTCTCTGGGGGGCAGCGCGAACACCGGGGAGCTGTTTTTT. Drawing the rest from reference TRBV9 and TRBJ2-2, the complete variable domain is DSGVTQTPKHLITATGQRVTLRCSPRSGDLSVYWYQQSLDQGLQFLIQYYNGEERAKGNILERFSAQQFPDLHSELNLSSLELGDSALYFCASSVSLGGSANTGELFFGEGSRLTVL.